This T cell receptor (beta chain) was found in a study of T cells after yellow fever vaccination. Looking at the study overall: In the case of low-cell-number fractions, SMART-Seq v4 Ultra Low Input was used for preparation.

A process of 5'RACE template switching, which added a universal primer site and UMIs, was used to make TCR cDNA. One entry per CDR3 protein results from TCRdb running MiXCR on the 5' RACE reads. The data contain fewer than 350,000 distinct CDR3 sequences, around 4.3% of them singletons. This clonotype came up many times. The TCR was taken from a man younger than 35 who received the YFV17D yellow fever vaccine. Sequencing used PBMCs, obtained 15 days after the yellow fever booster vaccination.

CDR3 region: CASSQDPSTGASNYGYTF. The CDR3, as DNA: TGCGCCAGCAGCCAAGATCCCTCCACAGGGGCTAGTAACTATGGCTACACCTTC. The V call is TRBV4-1, the J call TRBJ1-2, with 7 bases lining up with TRBD1. J lost 1 base, V lost 0 bases, and 11 bases had no gene match. The CDR3 contains 18 residues. Germline lookup yields CDR1 MGHRA and CDR2 YSYEKL.